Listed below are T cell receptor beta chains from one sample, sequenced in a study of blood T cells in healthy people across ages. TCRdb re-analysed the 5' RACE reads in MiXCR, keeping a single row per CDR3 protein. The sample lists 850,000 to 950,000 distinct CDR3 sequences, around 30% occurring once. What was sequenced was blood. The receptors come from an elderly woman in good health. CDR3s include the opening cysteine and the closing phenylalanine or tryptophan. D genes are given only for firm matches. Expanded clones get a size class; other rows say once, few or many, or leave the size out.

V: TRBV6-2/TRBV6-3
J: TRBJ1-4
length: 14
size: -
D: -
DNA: TGTGCCAGCAGTGACGACCAAGGGAATGAAAAACTGTTTTTT
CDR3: CASSDDQGNEKLFF

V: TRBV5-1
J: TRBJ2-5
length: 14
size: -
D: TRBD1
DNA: TGCGCCAGCAACACGGGACAGCCTCACAATGAGCAGTACTTC
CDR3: CASNTGQPHNEQYF

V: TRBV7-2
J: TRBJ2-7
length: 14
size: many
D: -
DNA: TGTGCCAGCAGCTCCGCAGGGGTCTCCTACGAGCAGTACTTC
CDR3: CASSSAGVSYEQYF

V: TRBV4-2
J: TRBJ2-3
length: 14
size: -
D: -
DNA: TGTGCCAGCAGCCAAGTAGACGGTGGAGATACGCAGTATTTT
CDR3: CASSQVDGGDTQYF

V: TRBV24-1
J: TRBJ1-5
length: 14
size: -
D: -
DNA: TGTGCCACCCAGACAGGTCGCGGGGGTCAGCCCCAGCATTTT
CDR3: CATQTGRGGQPQHF

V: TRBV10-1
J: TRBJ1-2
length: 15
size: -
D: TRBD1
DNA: TGCGCCAGCTCGAAAGTGGGACAGGGCCATGCTGGCTACACCTTC
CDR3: CASSKVGQGHAGYTF

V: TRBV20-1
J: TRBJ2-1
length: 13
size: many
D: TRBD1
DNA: TGCAGTGCACAGGGGGTTTCCTACAATGAGCAGTTCTTC
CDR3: CSAQGVSYNEQFF

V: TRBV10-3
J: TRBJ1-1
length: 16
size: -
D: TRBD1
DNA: TGTGCCATCACCCCTGGGACAGGGGGCAGGGGTACTGAAGCTTTCTTT
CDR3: CAITPGTGGRGTEAFF

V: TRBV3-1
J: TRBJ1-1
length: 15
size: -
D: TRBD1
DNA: TGTGCCAGCAGCCCAATGACTACAGGGGGCACTGAAGCTTTCTTT
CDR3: CASSPMTTGGTEAFF

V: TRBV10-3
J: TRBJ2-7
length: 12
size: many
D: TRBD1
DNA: TGTGCCACCGGACAGGGCCCCTACGAGCAGTACTTC
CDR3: CATGQGPYEQYF

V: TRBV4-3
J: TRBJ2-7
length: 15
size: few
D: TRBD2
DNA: TGCGCCAGCAGCCAAGGGGCGGGGGGCTACAGTGAGCAGTACTTC
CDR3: CASSQGAGGYSEQYF

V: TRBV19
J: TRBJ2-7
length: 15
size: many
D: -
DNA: TGTGCCAGTAGCGAACAGAGGTTAGACAGCTACGAGCAGTACTTC
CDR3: CASSEQRLDSYEQYF

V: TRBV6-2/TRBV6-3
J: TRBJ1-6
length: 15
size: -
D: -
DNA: TGTGCCAGCACCCAACGGGGGGCAAGTAATTCACCCCTCCACTTT
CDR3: CASTQRGASNSPLHF

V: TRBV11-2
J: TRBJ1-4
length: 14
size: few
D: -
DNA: TGTGCCAGCAGCCTCCTCTCAACTAATGAAAAACTGTTTTTT
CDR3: CASSLLSTNEKLFF